Listed below are T cell receptor beta chains from one sample, sequenced in a study of blood T cell repertoires in COVID-19. Some clones are missing from TCRdb's copy, which holds only in-frame ones; the method was immunoSEQ multiplex PCR. The data contain 130,000 to 150,000 clones, around three quarters of them singletons. Material for sequencing was peripheral blood. The receptors originated from a man older than 75 with acute or convalescent COVID-19. Each CDR3 is given with its conserved first and last residue. A D gene is named only where the DNA matches it firmly. Size tells how often a clone was seen (once, few, many) or the class of an expanded clone, and some rows leave it out.

TRBJ2-2,once,TRBV5-1,NA,CASSPYTGELFF,TGCGCCAGCAGCCCCTACACCGGGGAGCTGTTTTTT
TRBJ2-3,NA,TRBV7-8,TRBD2,CASSLSGLAGTDTQYF,TGTGCCAGCAGCTTAAGTGGACTAGCGGGTACAGATACGCAGTATTTT
TRBJ1-1,once,TRBV7-7,NA,CASSLAENTEAFF,TGTGCTAGCAGCTTGGCAGAGAACACTGAAGCTTTCTTT
TRBJ2-7,few,TRBV4-3,TRBD2,CASSQETSGEYEQYF,TGCGCCAGCAGCCAAGAGACTAGCGGGGAGTACGAGCAGTACTTC
TRBJ2-7,NA,TRBV29-1,TRBD1,CSVEDPRDSSYEQYF,TGCAGCGTTGAAGATCCCCGGGACAGCTCCTACGAGCAGTACTTC
TRBJ1-6,NA,TRBV30,TRBD1,CAWSVRQPGQGNSPLHF,TGTGCCTGGAGTGTACGGCAACCGGGACAGGGTAATTCACCCCTCCACTTT
TRBJ1-1,NA,TRBV7-2,NA,CASSFPEGYSLNTEAFF,TGTGCCAGCAGCTTCCCAGAGGGTTACTCATTGAACACTGAAGCTTTCTTT
TRBJ1-1,NA,TRBV7-2,NA,CASSLDRLNTEAFF,TGTGCCAGCAGCTTAGACAGGCTCAACACTGAAGCTTTCTTT
TRBJ2-3,NA,TRBV6-5,TRBD1,CASSRGTATDTQYF,TGTGCCAGCAGTCGTGGGACAGCCACAGATACGCAGTATTTT
TRBJ1-6,NA,TRBV4-3,TRBD1,CASSHLPGTGSSPLHF,TGCGCCAGCAGCCATTTACCCGGGACAGGGAGTTCACCCCTCCACTTT
TRBJ1-2,few,TRBV2,TRBD1,CASRTGTGDYGYTF,TGTGCCAGCAGGACCGGGACAGGGGACTATGGCTACACCTTC
TRBJ1-2,NA,TRBV2,NA,CASSEDSVFYGYTF,TGTGCCAGCAGTGAAGACAGTGTCTTCTATGGCTACACCTTC
TRBJ1-4,NA,TRBV5-8,TRBD1,CASSIGQAYEKLFF,TGTGCCAGCAGCATCGGACAGGCGTATGAAAAACTGTTTTTT
TRBJ2-5,NA,TRBV18,NA,CASSPNRMEETQYF,TGTGCCAGCTCACCAAACAGGATGGAGGAGACCCAGTACTTC
TRBJ2-3,NA,TRBV12-2,NA,CASRCTGLDTDTQYF,TGTGCAAGTCGCTGCACGGGACTAGACACAGATACGCAGTATTTT
TRBJ1-5,NA,TRBV11-2,TRBD1,CASSWRTGGDRNQPQHF,TGTGCCAGCAGCTGGAGGACAGGGGGAGATCGCAATCAGCCCCAGCATTTT
TRBJ1-1,few,TRBV20-1,NA,CSVSYTEAFF,TGCAGTGTGAGCTACACTGAAGCTTTCTTT